These T cell receptor beta chains were read from a single sample in a study of T cell repertoires in cytomegalovirus infection. TCRdb itself ran the reads through MiXCR, one entry per CDR3 protein. The data hold roughly 990,000 distinct CDR3 sequences, with approximately 30% observed a single time. No antigen has been identified for these receptors. This specimen consisted of cultured CD8+ T cells from PBMCs, obtained from culture after CMV antigen stimulation. The receptors stem from a human donor in good health (CMV status not recorded). Some clones in this sample may be carry-over from other donors' samples. Each CDR3 is given with its conserved first and last residue. D genes are given only for firm matches. Clone size is given for some rows only: seen once, a few or many times, or a class if the clone is expanded.

V,size,D,J,DNA,CDR3
TRBV27,NA,TRBD2,TRBJ2-3,TGTGCCAGCGCCCTTGGTAGCGGGGGTGCCACAGATACGCAGTATTTT,CASALGSGGATDTQYF
TRBV7-8,NA,NA,TRBJ1-5,TGTGCCAGCAGCTTAGGGATGGGGAGTGTGAATCAGCCCCAGCATTTT,CASSLGMGSVNQPQHF
TRBV7-9,many,NA,TRBJ2-2,TGTGCCAGCAGCTTAGCGTATTGGAGCACCGGGGAGCTGTTTTTT,CASSLAYWSTGELFF
TRBV20-1,few,NA,TRBJ1-5,TGCAGTGCTAGAGTAGGAGGCCTCAGAAGTCAGCCCCAGCATTTT,CSARVGGLRSQPQHF
TRBV27,NA,NA,TRBJ2-1,TGTGCCAGCAGCTATACTCGCAGGGGAACTGAGCAGTTCTTC,CASSYTRRGTEQFF
TRBV7-6,NA,NA,TRBJ2-2,TGTGCCAACAGCTTACGAGGCCCGAACACCGGGGAGCTGTTTTTT,CANSLRGPNTGELFF
TRBV7-2,many,TRBD1,TRBJ2-3,TGTGCCAGCAGCATGACAGGGATTACAGATACGCAGTATTTT,CASSMTGITDTQYF
TRBV4-1,few,NA,TRBJ2-1,TGCGCCAGCAGCCAGCGTGGGAAGGAGCAGTTCTTC,CASSQRGKEQFF
TRBV6-5,NA,NA,TRBJ2-1,TGTGCCAGCAGCCCCGGGACAATGGGCAATGAGCAGTTCTTC,CASSPGTMGNEQFF
TRBV12-3/TRBV12-4,many,NA,TRBJ1-2,TGTGCCAGCAGTTGGACGGGAGCTAACTATGGCTACACCTTC,CASSWTGANYGYTF
TRBV5-1,NA,NA,TRBJ1-2,TGCGCCAGCAGCTTTCAGGACAGATCTAACTATGGCTACACCTTC,CASSFQDRSNYGYTF
TRBV27,few,TRBD1,TRBJ1-4,TGTGCCAGCAGTTTAACCGGACAGGGAGAACTGTTTTTT,CASSLTGQGELFF
TRBV2,NA,TRBD1,TRBJ2-3,TGTGCCAGCCCACCTTTGGTGTCAGGGGGCCCAGATACGCAGTATTTT,CASPPLVSGGPDTQYF
TRBV6-1,NA,NA,TRBJ2-5,TGTGCCAGCAGTCTAACTGAGGGGTTGATTGAGACCCAGTACTTC,CASSLTEGLIETQYF
TRBV27,few,NA,TRBJ1-1,TGTGCCAGCAGTTTAAAATGGGGTGAGGGGAACACTGAAGCTTTCTTT,CASSLKWGEGNTEAFF
TRBV10-3,NA,TRBD1,TRBJ2-3,TGTGCCATCAGTGATGTAGGGGGCCCAGATACGCAGTATTTT,CAISDVGGPDTQYF
TRBV4-1,NA,NA,TRBJ2-1,TGCGCCAGCAGCCAGACTATTTTCAATGAGCAGTTCTTC,CASSQTIFNEQFF
TRBV2,NA,NA,TRBJ2-1,TGTGCCAGCAGCCCTCTTCGGGCCCCTGAGCAGTTCTTC,CASSPLRAPEQFF
TRBV7-9,NA,NA,TRBJ1-4,TGTGCCAGCAGCTTAGGTGTACGAAATGAAAAACTGTTTTTT,CASSLGVRNEKLFF
TRBV28,NA,TRBD1,TRBJ1-5,TGTGCCAGCAGGACCCAGGGGGGTAATCAGCCCCAGCATTTT,CASRTQGGNQPQHF
TRBV7-6,NA,NA,TRBJ2-2,TGTGCCAGCAGCTTCGGACACCCCGGGGAGCTGTTTTTT,CASSFGHPGELFF
TRBV2,few,NA,TRBJ1-1,TGTGCCATCCCGGGACACCCGAACACTGAAGCTTTCTTT,CAIPGHPNTEAFF
TRBV6-9,few,NA,TRBJ2-5,TGTGCCAGCAGTTATTCAGGGGGGCGGCAAGAGACCCAGTACTTC,CASSYSGGRQETQYF
TRBV6-5,many,NA,TRBJ2-6,TGTGCCAGCAGTTTGTGGGACTCTGGGGCCAACGTCCTGACTTTC,CASSLWDSGANVLTF
TRBV9,NA,NA,TRBJ2-1,TGTGCCAGCAGCGTAGGGTTTGGGCCCTTAAACAATGAGCAGTTCTTC,CASSVGFGPLNNEQFF
TRBV19,NA,NA,TRBJ2-2,TGTGCCAGTACCGCAGGCCGGACCGGGGAGCTGTTTTTT,CASTAGRTGELFF
TRBV7-2,many,TRBD1,TRBJ1-2,TGTGCCAGCAGCTCGGGGGGACAGGGGGCGTTCGTCTATGGCTACACCTTC,CASSSGGQGAFVYGYTF
TRBV6-5,NA,TRBD2,TRBJ2-2,TGTGCCAGCATGCCTAGCGGGGGCCTAAACACCGGGGAGCTGTTTTTT,CASMPSGGLNTGELFF
TRBV6-6,many,NA,TRBJ1-5,TGTGCCAGCAGTTACTCACCCCAGGTTAGCAATCAGCCCCAGCATTTT,CASSYSPQVSNQPQHF
TRBV7-9,few,NA,TRBJ2-6,TGTGCCAGCAGCTTACCGGGGGCAGCTGGGGCCAACGTCCTGACTTTC,CASSLPGAAGANVLTF
TRBV7-3,NA,NA,TRBJ2-5,TGTGCCAGCAGCCCGGGAACTGAGCTTCAAGAGACCCAGTACTTC,CASSPGTELQETQYF
TRBV19,many,TRBD1,TRBJ2-7,TGTGCCAGTAGTATTGGGACAGGCGGCTACGAGCAGTACTTC,CASSIGTGGYEQYF
TRBV6-2/TRBV6-3,few,NA,TRBJ2-1,TGTGCCAGCAGTGGATTTACTATGGTGGACAATGAGCAGTTCTTC,CASSGFTMVDNEQFF
TRBV28,NA,TRBD1,TRBJ1-5,TGTGCCAGCAGTCTCCCCAAGGACAGGAAATATAGCAATCAGCCCCAGCATTTT,CASSLPKDRKYSNQPQHF
TRBV12-3/TRBV12-4,few,TRBD1,TRBJ1-2,TGTGCCAGCAACAAAACAGGGGGCGCGGGAGGCTACACCTTC,CASNKTGGAGGYTF
TRBV6-2/TRBV6-3,many,TRBD1,TRBJ2-1,TGTGCCAGCAGGAGGACAGGGGAATACAATGAGCAGTTCTTC,CASRRTGEYNEQFF
TRBV6-2/TRBV6-3,few,NA,TRBJ1-2,TGTGCCAGCAGTCGCGGGACTTCAGATGGCTACACCTTC,CASSRGTSDGYTF
TRBV28,NA,NA,TRBJ1-1,TGTGCCAGTAACAGGGCCCCCCAGGTGAACACTGAAGCTTTCTTT,CASNRAPQVNTEAFF
TRBV15,NA,NA,TRBJ1-3,TGTGCCACCAGCAATGGACCGCGCGGCTCTGGAAACACCATATATTTT,CATSNGPRGSGNTIYF
TRBV12-3/TRBV12-4,NA,NA,TRBJ2-1,TGTGCCAGCAGTTTCTCGACTGAGAATGAGCAGTTCTTC,CASSFSTENEQFF
TRBV12-5,NA,NA,TRBJ2-2,TGTGCTAGTGGTTTGTCCAGACGGACTGGAGACGGGGAGCTGTTTTTT,CASGLSRRTGDGELFF
TRBV25-1,few,NA,TRBJ2-2,TGTGCCAGCAGTGCTCCTCGAAACACCGGGGAGCTGTTTTTT,CASSAPRNTGELFF
TRBV7-2,few,NA,TRBJ2-7,TGTGCCAGCAGCTTAAAGGAGGGGATCTACGAGCAGTACTTC,CASSLKEGIYEQYF
TRBV7-9,NA,TRBD1,TRBJ1-1,TGTGCCAGCAGCTTAGTAGGGGGGGGACAGAAGAACACTGAAGCTTTCTTT,CASSLVGGGQKNTEAFF
TRBV12-3/TRBV12-4,NA,NA,TRBJ2-1,TGTGCCAGCAGTTCAACTTTTTTGGAGCAGTTCTTC,CASSSTFLEQFF
TRBV6-6,NA,NA,TRBJ1-1,TGTGCCAGCAGTTTTCTACAGGGAGGAAATGAAGCTTTCTTT,CASSFLQGGNEAFF
TRBV6-2/TRBV6-3,few,NA,TRBJ1-6,TGTGCCAGCAGTTTCGGTCCAACGGGTTCACCCCTCCACTTT,CASSFGPTGSPLHF
TRBV27,NA,NA,TRBJ2-3,TGTGCCGGCAGTTTTGGGCAGAGCACAGATACGCAGTATTTT,CAGSFGQSTDTQYF